Listed below are T cell receptor beta chains from one sample, sequenced in a study of T-cell reconstitution after alpha-beta-depleted transplantation in children. TCRdb re-called the PCR reads through MiXCR, storing one row per CDR3 protein. The data hold 400,000 to 550,000 distinct CDR3 sequences, with more than 9% observed a single time. Sequencing was performed on PBMCs, taken before TCRalphabeta/CD19-depleted stem cell transplant. These receptors all stem from a child between 2 and 9 years old with inherited bone marrow failure, due to receive a stem cell transplant. CDR3s include the opening cysteine and the closing phenylalanine or tryptophan. A D gene is named only where the DNA matches it firmly. Clone size is stated in some rows and not others, as once, few, many or a class when expanded.

clone size: .; V gene: TRBV3-1; D gene: .; J gene: TRBJ2-1; CDR3 protein: CASSRRGLAGPINYNERFF; CDR3 DNA: TGTGCCAGCAGCCGGAGGGGTCTTGCGGGACCGATTAACTACAATGAGCGGTTCTTC
clone size: few; V gene: TRBV4-1; D gene: TRBD1; J gene: TRBJ1-5; CDR3 protein: CASSQDGAGGQPQHF; CDR3 DNA: TGCGCCAGCAGCCAAGATGGAGCAGGGGGTCAGCCCCAGCATTTT
clone size: .; V gene: TRBV7-8; D gene: TRBD2; J gene: TRBJ2-7; CDR3 protein: CASSEGLASYEQYF; CDR3 DNA: TGTGCCAGCAGCGAGGGACTAGCCTCCTACGAGCAGTACTTC
clone size: many; V gene: TRBV7-6; D gene: TRBD2; J gene: TRBJ2-7; CDR3 protein: CASSLGPSGLPYEQYF; CDR3 DNA: TGTGCCAGCAGCTTAGGCCCTAGCGGGCTCCCCTACGAGCAGTACTTC
clone size: many; V gene: TRBV19; D gene: .; J gene: TRBJ1-4; CDR3 protein: CASSRGVGEKLFF; CDR3 DNA: TGTGCCAGTAGTAGAGGGGTTGGTGAAAAACTGTTTTTT
clone size: .; V gene: TRBV4-2; D gene: .; J gene: TRBJ1-3; CDR3 protein: CASSQDLAISGNTIYF; CDR3 DNA: TGTGCCAGCAGCCAAGATCTGGCCATCTCTGGAAACACCATATATTTT
clone size: many; V gene: TRBV9; D gene: .; J gene: TRBJ2-1; CDR3 protein: CASSYNPAGTSYNEQFF; CDR3 DNA: TGTGCCAGCAGCTATAATCCCGCCGGGACCTCCTACAATGAGCAGTTCTTC
clone size: many; V gene: TRBV29-1; D gene: .; J gene: TRBJ2-2; CDR3 protein: CSADEGSGELFF; CDR3 DNA: TGCAGCGCCGATGAGGGTTCCGGGGAGCTGTTTTTT
clone size: many; V gene: TRBV10-3; D gene: .; J gene: TRBJ2-1; CDR3 protein: CAISDRRQDNEQFF; CDR3 DNA: TGTGCCATCAGCGACAGGAGGCAGGACAATGAGCAGTTCTTC
clone size: many; V gene: TRBV20-1; D gene: .; J gene: TRBJ2-7; CDR3 protein: CSARRYSTYEQYF; CDR3 DNA: TGCAGTGCTCGGCGCTACTCAACCTACGAGCAGTACTTC
clone size: few; V gene: TRBV2; D gene: .; J gene: TRBJ2-3; CDR3 protein: CASSEFKLNPTDTQYF; CDR3 DNA: TGTGCCAGCAGTGAGTTCAAGCTGAACCCCACAGATACGCAGTATTTT
clone size: many; V gene: TRBV21-1; D gene: .; J gene: TRBJ1-4; CDR3 protein: CPDRVATNEKLFF; CDR3 DNA: TGTCCCGACCGTGTCGCAACTAATGAAAAACTGTTTTTT
clone size: many; V gene: TRBV7-6; D gene: .; J gene: TRBJ2-7; CDR3 protein: CASSLGPDGTYEQYF; CDR3 DNA: TGTGCCAGCAGCTTAGGTCCGGATGGTACCTACGAGCAGTACTTC
clone size: many; V gene: TRBV20-1; D gene: TRBD1; J gene: TRBJ1-2; CDR3 protein: CSARQQGVLYGYTF; CDR3 DNA: TGCAGTGCTCGCCAACAGGGGGTTCTTTATGGCTACACCTTC
clone size: many; V gene: TRBV27; D gene: .; J gene: TRBJ2-4; CDR3 protein: CASSYYAGAAKNIQYF; CDR3 DNA: TGTGCCAGCAGTTATTACGCGGGTGCAGCCAAAAACATTCAGTACTTC
clone size: many; V gene: TRBV6-2/TRBV6-3; D gene: .; J gene: TRBJ2-1; CDR3 protein: CASSDHYGAYNEQFF; CDR3 DNA: TGTGCCAGCAGTGACCACTACGGGGCATACAATGAGCAGTTCTTC
clone size: many; V gene: TRBV20-1; D gene: TRBD1; J gene: TRBJ1-2; CDR3 protein: CSARVGTGGVYGYTF; CDR3 DNA: TGCAGTGCTAGAGTTGGGACAGGGGGCGTCTATGGCTACACCTTC
clone size: many; V gene: TRBV20-1; D gene: .; J gene: TRBJ2-7; CDR3 protein: CSARDGAGMASYEQYF; CDR3 DNA: TGCAGTGCTAGAGATGGTGCAGGTATGGCCTCCTACGAGCAGTACTTC
clone size: many; V gene: TRBV4-3; D gene: .; J gene: TRBJ1-4; CDR3 protein: CASSQGWTASTNEKLFF; CDR3 DNA: TGCGCCAGCAGCCAAGGATGGACAGCCTCAACTAATGAAAAACTGTTTTTT
clone size: many; V gene: TRBV12-3/TRBV12-4; D gene: TRBD2; J gene: TRBJ2-2; CDR3 protein: CASSTIAGVRELFF; CDR3 DNA: TGTGCCAGCAGTACCATAGCGGGAGTACGGGAGCTGTTTTTT
clone size: few; V gene: TRBV27; D gene: .; J gene: TRBJ2-1; CDR3 protein: CASSSSTGYNEQFF; CDR3 DNA: TGTGCCAGCAGTTCGTCGACGGGTTACAATGAGCAGTTCTTC
clone size: .; V gene: TRBV4-3; D gene: .; J gene: TRBJ1-4; CDR3 protein: CASSQGLGRNEKLFF; CDR3 DNA: TGCGCCAGCAGCCAGGGCCTCGGGCGTAATGAAAAACTGTTTTTT
clone size: .; V gene: TRBV4-1; D gene: .; J gene: TRBJ2-5; CDR3 protein: CASSHDGLKETQYF; CDR3 DNA: TGCGCCAGCAGCCACGACGGCCTAAAAGAGACCCAGTACTTC
clone size: .; V gene: TRBV5-1; D gene: TRBD2; J gene: TRBJ2-7; CDR3 protein: CASSLAGGKTSGRPSYYEQYF; CDR3 DNA: TGCGCCAGCAGCCTGGCGGGGGGGAAGACTAGCGGGAGGCCCTCGTACTACGAGCAGTACTTC
clone size: many; V gene: TRBV6-1; D gene: .; J gene: TRBJ2-1; CDR3 protein: CASSKRSVLSYNEQFF; CDR3 DNA: TGTGCCAGCAGTAAAAGGAGCGTTCTCTCCTACAATGAGCAGTTCTTC
clone size: many; V gene: TRBV4-3; D gene: TRBD2; J gene: TRBJ2-7; CDR3 protein: CASSQDLGGLADYEQYF; CDR3 DNA: TGCGCCAGCAGCCAAGATCTGGGGGGACTAGCGGACTACGAGCAGTACTTC
clone size: many; V gene: TRBV4-3; D gene: TRBD1; J gene: TRBJ1-2; CDR3 protein: CASSQRQGAGYGYTF; CDR3 DNA: TGCGCCAGCAGCCAGAGACAGGGGGCGGGCTATGGCTACACCTTC
clone size: many; V gene: TRBV9; D gene: .; J gene: TRBJ2-7; CDR3 protein: CASSVGGSPPYEQYF; CDR3 DNA: TGTGCCAGCAGCGTAGGGGGGAGCCCGCCCTACGAGCAGTACTTC
clone size: many; V gene: TRBV4-2; D gene: .; J gene: TRBJ2-2; CDR3 protein: CASSQDIGGNTGELFF; CDR3 DNA: TGTGCCAGCAGCCAAGATATCGGGGGAAACACCGGGGAGCTGTTTTTT
clone size: .; V gene: TRBV29-1; D gene: TRBD1; J gene: TRBJ1-2; CDR3 protein: CSVPYLGQGLSGYTF; CDR3 DNA: TGCAGCGTTCCCTATCTGGGACAGGGGTTAAGTGGCTACACCTTC
clone size: many; V gene: TRBV7-2; D gene: TRBD1; J gene: TRBJ2-4; CDR3 protein: CASSLPRQGGVQYF; CDR3 DNA: TGTGCCAGCAGCTTACCCCGACAGGGGGGGGTTCAGTACTTC
clone size: many; V gene: TRBV5-1; D gene: .; J gene: TRBJ2-3; CDR3 protein: CASSGLISTDTQYF; CDR3 DNA: TGCGCCAGCAGCGGCCTTATTAGCACAGATACGCAGTATTTT
clone size: many; V gene: TRBV27; D gene: TRBD1; J gene: TRBJ1-6; CDR3 protein: CASSLTGSSPLHF; CDR3 DNA: TGTGCCAGCAGTCTGACAGGGAGTTCACCCCTCCACTTT
clone size: many; V gene: TRBV6-1; D gene: .; J gene: TRBJ1-2; CDR3 protein: CASRPWGGEDGYTF; CDR3 DNA: TGTGCCAGCCGGCCCTGGGGGGGAGAAGATGGCTACACCTTC